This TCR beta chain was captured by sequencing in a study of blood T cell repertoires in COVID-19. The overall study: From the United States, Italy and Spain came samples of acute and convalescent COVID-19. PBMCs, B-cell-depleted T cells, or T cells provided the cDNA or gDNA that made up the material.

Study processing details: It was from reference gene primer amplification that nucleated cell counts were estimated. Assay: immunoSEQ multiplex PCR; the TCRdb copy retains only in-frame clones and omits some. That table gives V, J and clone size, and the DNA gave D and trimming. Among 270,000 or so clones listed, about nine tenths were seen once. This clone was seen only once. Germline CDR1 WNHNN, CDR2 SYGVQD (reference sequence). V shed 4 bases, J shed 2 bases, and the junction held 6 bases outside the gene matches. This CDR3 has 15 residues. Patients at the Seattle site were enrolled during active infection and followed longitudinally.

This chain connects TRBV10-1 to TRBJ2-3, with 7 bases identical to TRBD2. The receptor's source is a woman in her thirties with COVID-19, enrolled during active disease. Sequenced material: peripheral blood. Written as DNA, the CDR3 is TGCGCCAGCAGTGTTGGGGCGGGGGTCACAGATACGCAGTATTTT. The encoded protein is CASSVGAGVTDTQYF.